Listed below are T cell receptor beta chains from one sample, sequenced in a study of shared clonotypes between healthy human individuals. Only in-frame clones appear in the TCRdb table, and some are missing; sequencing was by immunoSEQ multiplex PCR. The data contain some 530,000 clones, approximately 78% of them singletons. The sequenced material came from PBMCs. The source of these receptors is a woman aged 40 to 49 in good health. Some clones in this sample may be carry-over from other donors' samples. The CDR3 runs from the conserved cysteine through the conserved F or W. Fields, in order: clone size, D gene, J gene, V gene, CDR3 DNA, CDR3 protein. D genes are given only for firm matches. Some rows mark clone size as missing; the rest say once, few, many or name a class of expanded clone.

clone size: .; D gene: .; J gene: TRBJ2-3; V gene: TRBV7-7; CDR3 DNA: TGTGCTAGCAGCTTAGTTCAGGCAGATACGCAGTATTTT; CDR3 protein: CASSLVQADTQYF
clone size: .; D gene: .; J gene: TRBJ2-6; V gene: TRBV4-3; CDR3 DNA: TGCGCCAGCAGCCTGGGGGTCTCTGGGGCCAACGTCCTGACTTTC; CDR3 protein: CASSLGVSGANVLTF
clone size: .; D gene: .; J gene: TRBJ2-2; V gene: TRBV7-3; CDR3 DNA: TGTGCCAGCAGCTTAAATGGGGCATCCACCGGGGAGCTGTCTTTT; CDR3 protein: CASSLNGASTGELSF
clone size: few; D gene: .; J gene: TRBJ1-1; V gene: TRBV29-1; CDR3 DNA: TGCAGCGTTGCCGGGGGGGTCGGCACTGAAGCTTTCTTT; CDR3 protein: CSVAGGVGTEAFF
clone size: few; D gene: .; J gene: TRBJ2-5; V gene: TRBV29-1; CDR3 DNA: TGCAGCGTTGGTGGGGCCAGGGCAAGGGGTTTTGGAAAAGAGACCCAGTACTTC; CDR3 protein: CSVGGARARGFGKETQYF
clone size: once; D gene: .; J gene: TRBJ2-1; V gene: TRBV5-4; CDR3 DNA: TGTGCCAGCAGCTTAAAGGGGAAGTGGGACGAGCAGTTCTTC; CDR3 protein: CASSLKGKWDEQFF
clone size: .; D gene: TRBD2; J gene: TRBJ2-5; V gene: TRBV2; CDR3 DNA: TGTGCCAGCCAACTCGGGGGGTCTGAGACCCAGTACTTC; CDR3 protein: CASQLGGSETQYF
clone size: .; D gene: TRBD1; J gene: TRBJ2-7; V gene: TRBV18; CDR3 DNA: TGTGCCAGCTCACCACCGGGACAGAAAGGCTACGAGCAGTACTTC; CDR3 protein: CASSPPGQKGYEQYF
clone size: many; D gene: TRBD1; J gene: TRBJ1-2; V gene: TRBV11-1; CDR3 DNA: TGTGCCAGCAGCCCGGGACAGGGGCATATAAACTATGGCTACACCTTC; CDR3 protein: CASSPGQGHINYGYTF
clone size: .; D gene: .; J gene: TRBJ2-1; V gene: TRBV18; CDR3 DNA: TGTGCCAGCTCAGTACGGGGGCAGGGGTCCTTCAATGAGCAGTTCTTC; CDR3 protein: CASSVRGQGSFNEQFF
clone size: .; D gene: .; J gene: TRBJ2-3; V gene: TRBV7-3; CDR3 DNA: TGTGCCAGCAGCTTAGGCCACCACACAGATACGCAGTATTTT; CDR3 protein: CASSLGHHTDTQYF
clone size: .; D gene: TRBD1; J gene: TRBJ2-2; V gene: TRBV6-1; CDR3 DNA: TGTGCCAGCATGACAGGGGCGGGCACCGGGGAGCTGTTTTTT; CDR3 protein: CASMTGAGTGELFF
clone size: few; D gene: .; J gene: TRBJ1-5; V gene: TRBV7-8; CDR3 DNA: TGTGCCAGCAGCTCACCAAGCATCAGCAATCAGCCCCAGCATTTT; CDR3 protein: CASSSPSISNQPQHF
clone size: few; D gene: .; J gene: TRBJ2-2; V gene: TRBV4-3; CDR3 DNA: TGCGCCAGCAGCCAAGAGACGGGAGTGTATGGCACCGGGGAGCTGTTTTTT; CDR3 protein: CASSQETGVYGTGELFF
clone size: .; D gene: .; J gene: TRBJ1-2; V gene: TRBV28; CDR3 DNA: TGTGCCAGCAGTTTCGCCAGGGGCGGCTATGGCTACACCTTC; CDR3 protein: CASSFARGGYGYTF
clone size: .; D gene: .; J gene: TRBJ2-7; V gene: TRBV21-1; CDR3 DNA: TGTGCCAGCAGCATAGTCAAAGGTCTCCGGAGCTCCTACGAGCAGTACTTC; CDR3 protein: CASSIVKGLRSSYEQYF
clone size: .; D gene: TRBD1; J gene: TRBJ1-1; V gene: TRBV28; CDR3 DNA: TGTGCCAGCACCTCAATCGGACAGGGGAAAACTGAAGCTTTCTTT; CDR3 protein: CASTSIGQGKTEAFF
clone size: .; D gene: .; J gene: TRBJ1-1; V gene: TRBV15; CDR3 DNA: TGTGCCACCAGCAGAGATAGGGGGAACACTGAAGCTTTCTTT; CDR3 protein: CATSRDRGNTEAFF
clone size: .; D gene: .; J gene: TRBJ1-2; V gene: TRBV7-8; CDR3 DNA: TGTGCCAGCAGTCCTCTCGGGGTATCGTATGGCTACACCTTC; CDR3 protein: CASSPLGVSYGYTF
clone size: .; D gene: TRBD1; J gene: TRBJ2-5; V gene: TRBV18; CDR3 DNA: TGTGCCAGCTCACTGACAGGGAACCAAGAGACCCAGTACTTC; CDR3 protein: CASSLTGNQETQYF
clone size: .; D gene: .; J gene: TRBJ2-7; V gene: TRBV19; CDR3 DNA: TGTGCCAGTAGTATACTGCCGGGGAGCTCCTACGAGCAGTACTTC; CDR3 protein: CASSILPGSSYEQYF
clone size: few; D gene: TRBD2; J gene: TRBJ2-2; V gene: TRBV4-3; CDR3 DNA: TGCGCCAGCAGCCAAGATCCCCCAGCGGGAACCCACCCGCAGAACACCGGGGAGCTGTTTTTT; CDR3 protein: CASSQDPPAGTHPQNTGELFF
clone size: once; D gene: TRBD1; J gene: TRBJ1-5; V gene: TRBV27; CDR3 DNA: TGTGCCAGCCGCTCACCCGGGACAGGGGTTGATCAGCCCCAGCATTTT; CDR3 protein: CASRSPGTGVDQPQHF
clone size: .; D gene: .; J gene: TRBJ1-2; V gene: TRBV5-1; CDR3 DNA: TGCGCCAGCAGCTTGGACCGCTTGGGCAGGGGTGACGGCTACACCTTC; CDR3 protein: CASSLDRLGRGDGYTF
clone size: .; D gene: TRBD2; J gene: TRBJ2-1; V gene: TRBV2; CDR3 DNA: TGTGCCAGCAGTGTTGACGGGAGGGGCAATGAGCAGTTCTTC; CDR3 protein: CASSVDGRGNEQFF
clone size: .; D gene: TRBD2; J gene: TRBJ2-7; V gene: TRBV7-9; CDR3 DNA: TGTGCCAGCAGCTCGGGACTAGCGGGAGTAAGCTCCTACGAGCAGTACTTC; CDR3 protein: CASSSGLAGVSSYEQYF
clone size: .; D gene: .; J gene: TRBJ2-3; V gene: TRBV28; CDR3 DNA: TGTGCCAGCAGTTTACGGGGTGGTAGCACAGATACGCAGTATTTT; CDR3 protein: CASSLRGGSTDTQYF
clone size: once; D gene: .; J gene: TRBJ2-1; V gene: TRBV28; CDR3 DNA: TGTGCCAGCAGCCCCCCAGGGGACAATGAGCAGTTCTTC; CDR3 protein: CASSPPGDNEQFF
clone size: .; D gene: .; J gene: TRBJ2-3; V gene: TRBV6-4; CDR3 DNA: TGTGCCAGCAGCCGTGGCTCCGGGGGTAGCACAGATACGCAGTATTTT; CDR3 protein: CASSRGSGGSTDTQYF